The clone carrying this TCR beta chain has at least ten counts. Antigen specificity is unknown. These data are taken from a study of early T cells in non-severe SARS-CoV-2 infection. Turning to the study itself: Bulk RNA taken from unsorted whole blood was sequenced, leaving chains unpaired. General study findings and limits: VDJdb matching skewed toward anti-spike CD8 responses, missing private and CD4 specificities.

This CDR3 is 17 amino acids long. The V end lost 5 bases, the J end lost 3 bases, and 23 bases lay between the germline ends. Looked up from germline, CDR1 is GTSNPN and CDR2 is SVGIG (reference sequence). Individual cDNA molecules received unique molecular identifiers. TCRdb independently ran MiXCR on the 5' RACE reads; one entry per CDR3 protein. The sample carries approximately 58,000 distinct CDR3 sequences, about 5.9% recorded once. The chain has TRBV30 and TRBJ1-3; D perhaps matches TRBD1 (6 bases). Sequenced material: whole blood. This TCR came from an adult who was a healthcare worker with PCR-confirmed SARS-CoV-2 infection or an uninfected control (not recorded which). CDR3 residues: CAWHRRFTTGIGNTIYF. Written as DNA, the CDR3 is TGTGCCTGGCACCGCAGGTTTACAACAGGGATTGGAAACACCATATATTTT.